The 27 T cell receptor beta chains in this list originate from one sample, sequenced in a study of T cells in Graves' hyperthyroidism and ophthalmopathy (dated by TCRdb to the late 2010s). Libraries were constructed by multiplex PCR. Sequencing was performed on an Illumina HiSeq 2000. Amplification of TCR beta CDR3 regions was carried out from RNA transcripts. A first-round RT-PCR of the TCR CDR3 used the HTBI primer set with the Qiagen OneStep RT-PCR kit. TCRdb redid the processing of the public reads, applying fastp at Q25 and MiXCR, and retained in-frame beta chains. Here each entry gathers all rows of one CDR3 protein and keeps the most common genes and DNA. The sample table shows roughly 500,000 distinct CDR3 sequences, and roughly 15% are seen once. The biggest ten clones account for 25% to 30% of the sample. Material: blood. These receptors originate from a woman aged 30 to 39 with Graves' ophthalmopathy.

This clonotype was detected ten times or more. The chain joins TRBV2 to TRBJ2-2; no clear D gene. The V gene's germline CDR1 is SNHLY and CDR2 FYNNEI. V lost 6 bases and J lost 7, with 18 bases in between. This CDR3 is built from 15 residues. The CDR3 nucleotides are TGTGCCAGCAGCCTAAAAGGGTCCGGAAACGGGGAGCTGTTTTTT. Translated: CASSLKGSGNGELFF.

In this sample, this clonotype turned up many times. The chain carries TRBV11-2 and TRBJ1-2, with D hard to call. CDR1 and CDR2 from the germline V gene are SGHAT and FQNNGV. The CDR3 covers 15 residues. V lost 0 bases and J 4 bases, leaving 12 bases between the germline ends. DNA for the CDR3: TGTGCCAGCAGCTTAGAGCCGCTCCCGGCCTATGGCTACACCTTC. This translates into CASSLEPLPAYGYTF. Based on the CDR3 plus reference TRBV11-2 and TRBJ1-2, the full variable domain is EAGVAQSPRYKIIEKRQSVAFWCNPISGHATLYWYQQILGQGPKLLIQFQNNGVVDDSQLPKDRFSAERLKGVDSTLKIQPAKLEDSAVYLCASSLEPLPAYGYTFGSGTRLTVV.

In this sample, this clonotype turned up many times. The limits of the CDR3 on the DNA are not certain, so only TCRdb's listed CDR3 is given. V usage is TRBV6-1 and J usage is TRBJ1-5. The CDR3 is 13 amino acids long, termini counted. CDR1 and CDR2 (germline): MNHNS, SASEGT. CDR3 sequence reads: CASILAGNQPQHF.

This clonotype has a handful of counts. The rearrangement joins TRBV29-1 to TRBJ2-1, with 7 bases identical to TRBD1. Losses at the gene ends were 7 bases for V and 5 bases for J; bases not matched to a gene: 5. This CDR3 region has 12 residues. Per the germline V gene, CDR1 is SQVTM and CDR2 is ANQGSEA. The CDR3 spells CSARQGHNEQFF. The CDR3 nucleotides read TGCAGCGCCCGACAGGGTCACAATGAGCAGTTCTTC.

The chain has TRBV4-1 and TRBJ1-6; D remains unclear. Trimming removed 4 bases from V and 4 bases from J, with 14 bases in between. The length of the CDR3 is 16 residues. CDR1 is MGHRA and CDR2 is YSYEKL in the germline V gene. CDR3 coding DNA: TGCGCCAGCAGCCCCATCCAGCGGGCGTATAATTCACCCCTCCACTTT. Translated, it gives CASSPIQRAYNSPLHF.

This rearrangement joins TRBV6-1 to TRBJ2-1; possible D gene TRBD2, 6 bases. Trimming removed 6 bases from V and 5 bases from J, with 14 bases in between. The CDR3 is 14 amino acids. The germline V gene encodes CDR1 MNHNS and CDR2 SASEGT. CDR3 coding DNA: TGTGCCAGCAGCCCCGGAGGGACCCACAATGAGCAGTTCTTC. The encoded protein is CASSPGGTHNEQFF.

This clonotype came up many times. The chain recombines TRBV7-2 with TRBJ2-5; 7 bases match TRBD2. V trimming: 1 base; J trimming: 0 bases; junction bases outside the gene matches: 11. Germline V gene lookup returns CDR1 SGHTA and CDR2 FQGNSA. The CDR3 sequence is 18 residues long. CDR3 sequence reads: CASSLVDILAAYQETQYF. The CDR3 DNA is TGTGCCAGCAGCTTAGTTGACATCCTAGCGGCTTACCAAGAGACCCAGTACTTC. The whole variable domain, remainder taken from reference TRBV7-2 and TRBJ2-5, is GAGVSQSPSNKVTEKGKDVELRCDPISGHTALYWYRQSLGQGLEFLIYFQGNSAPDKSGLPSDRFSAERTGGSVSTLTIQRTQQEDSAVYLCASSLVDILAAYQETQYFGPGTRLLVL.

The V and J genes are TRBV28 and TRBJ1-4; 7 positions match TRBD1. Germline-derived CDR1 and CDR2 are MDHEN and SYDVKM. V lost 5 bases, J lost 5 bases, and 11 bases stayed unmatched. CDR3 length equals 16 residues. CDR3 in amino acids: CASSPRGARRNEKLFF. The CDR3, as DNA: TGTGCCAGCAGTCCCAGGGGGGCGCGAAGGAATGAAAAACTGTTTTTT.

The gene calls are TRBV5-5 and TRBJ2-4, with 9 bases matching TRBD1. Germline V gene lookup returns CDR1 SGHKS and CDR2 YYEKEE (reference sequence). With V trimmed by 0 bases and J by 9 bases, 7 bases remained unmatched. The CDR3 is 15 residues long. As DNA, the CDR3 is TGTGCCAGCAGCTTGGGGGACAGGGTTAAGGGCATTCAGTACTTC. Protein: CASSLGDRVKGIQYF.

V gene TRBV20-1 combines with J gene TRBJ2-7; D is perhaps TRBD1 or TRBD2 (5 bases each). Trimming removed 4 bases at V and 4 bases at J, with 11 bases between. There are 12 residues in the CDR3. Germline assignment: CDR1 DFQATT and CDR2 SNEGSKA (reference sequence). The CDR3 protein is CSATPGGYEQYF. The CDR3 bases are TGCAGTGCTACCCCTGGGGGTTACGAGCAGTACTTC.

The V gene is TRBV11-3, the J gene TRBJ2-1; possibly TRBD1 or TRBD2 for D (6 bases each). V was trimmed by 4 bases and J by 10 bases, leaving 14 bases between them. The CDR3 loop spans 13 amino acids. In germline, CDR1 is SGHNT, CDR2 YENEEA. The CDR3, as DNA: TGTGCCAGCAGCTCCGGGGGCAAGAGGGAGCAGTTCTTC. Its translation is CASSSGGKREQFF.

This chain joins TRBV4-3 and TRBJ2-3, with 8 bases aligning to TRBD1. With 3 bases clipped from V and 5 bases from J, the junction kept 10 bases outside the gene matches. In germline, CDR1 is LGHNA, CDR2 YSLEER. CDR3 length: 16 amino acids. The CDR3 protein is CASSQSTGGSGDTQYF. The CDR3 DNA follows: TGCGCCAGCAGCCAGTCCACAGGGGGGAGTGGAGATACGCAGTATTTT.

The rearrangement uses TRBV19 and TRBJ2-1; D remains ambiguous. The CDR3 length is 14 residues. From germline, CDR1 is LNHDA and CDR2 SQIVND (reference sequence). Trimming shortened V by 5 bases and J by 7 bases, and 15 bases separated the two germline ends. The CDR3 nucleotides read TGTGCCAGTAGTTTCCCCGCTTCGGAAAATGAGCAGTTCTTC. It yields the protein CASSFPASENEQFF. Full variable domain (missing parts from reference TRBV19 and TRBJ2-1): DGGITQSPKYLFRKEGQNVTLSCEQNLNHDAMYWYRQDPGQGLRLIYYSQIVNDFQKGDIAEGYSVSREKKESFPLTVTSAQKNPTAFYLCASSFPASENEQFFGPGTRLTVL.

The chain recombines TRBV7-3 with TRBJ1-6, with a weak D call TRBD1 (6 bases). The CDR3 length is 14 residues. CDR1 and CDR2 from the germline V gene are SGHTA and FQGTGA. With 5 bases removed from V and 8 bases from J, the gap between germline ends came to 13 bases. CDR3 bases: TGTGCCAGCAGCCACGACAGGCTGGATTCACCCCTCCACTTT. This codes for CASSHDRLDSPLHF. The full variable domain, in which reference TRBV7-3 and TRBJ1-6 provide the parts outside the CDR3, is GAGVSQTPSNKVTEKGKYVELRCDPISGHTALYWYRQSLGQGPEFLIYFQGTGAADDSGLPNDRFFAVRPEGSVSTLKIQRTERGDSAVYLCASSHDRLDSPLHFGNGTRLTVT.

The CDR3, as DNA: TGTGCCAGCAGTTTAACAGGTAGCGGGAGAAATGAGCAGTTCTTC. Translation gives CASSLTGSGRNEQFF. The rearrangement links TRBV28 to TRBJ2-1, with 9 bases lining up with TRBD2. The CDR3 runs to 15 residues. Losses at the gene ends were 2 bases for V and 7 bases for J; bases not matched to a gene: 6. Looked up from germline, CDR1 is MDHEN and CDR2 is SYDVKM.

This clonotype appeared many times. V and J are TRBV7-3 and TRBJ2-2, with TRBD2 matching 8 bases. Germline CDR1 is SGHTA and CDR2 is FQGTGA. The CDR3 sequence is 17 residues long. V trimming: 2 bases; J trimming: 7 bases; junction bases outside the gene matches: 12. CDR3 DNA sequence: TGTGCCAGCAGCTTAGCGCCAGCGGGAGCGGTCGACGGGGAGCTGTTTTTT. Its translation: CASSLAPAGAVDGELFF.

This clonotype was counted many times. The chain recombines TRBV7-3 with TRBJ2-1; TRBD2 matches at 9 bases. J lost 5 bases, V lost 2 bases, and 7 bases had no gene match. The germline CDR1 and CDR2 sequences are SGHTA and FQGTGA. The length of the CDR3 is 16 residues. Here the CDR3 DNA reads TGTGCCAGCAGCTTAGGGGCTAGCGGGACAGACAATGAGCAGTTCTTC. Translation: CASSLGASGTDNEQFF. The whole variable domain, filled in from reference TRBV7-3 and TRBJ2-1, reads GAGVSQTPSNKVTEKGKYVELRCDPISGHTALYWYRQSLGQGPEFLIYFQGTGAADDSGLPNDRFFAVRPEGSVSTLKIQRTERGDSAVYLCASSLGASGTDNEQFFGPGTRLTVL.

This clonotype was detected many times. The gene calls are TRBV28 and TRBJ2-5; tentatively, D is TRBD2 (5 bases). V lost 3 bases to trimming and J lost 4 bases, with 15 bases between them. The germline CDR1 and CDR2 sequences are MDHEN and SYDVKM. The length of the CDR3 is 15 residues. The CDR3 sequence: CASSFPALGGETQYF. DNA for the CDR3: TGTGCCAGCAGTTTTCCGGCCTTAGGAGGAGAGACCCAGTACTTC.

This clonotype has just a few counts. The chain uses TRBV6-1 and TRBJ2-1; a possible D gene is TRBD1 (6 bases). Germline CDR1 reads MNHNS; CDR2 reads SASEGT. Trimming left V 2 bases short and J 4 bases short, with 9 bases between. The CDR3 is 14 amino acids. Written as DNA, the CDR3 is TGTGCCAGCAGTGAAACCCAGGGGTACAATGAGCAGTTCTTC. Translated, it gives CASSETQGYNEQFF.

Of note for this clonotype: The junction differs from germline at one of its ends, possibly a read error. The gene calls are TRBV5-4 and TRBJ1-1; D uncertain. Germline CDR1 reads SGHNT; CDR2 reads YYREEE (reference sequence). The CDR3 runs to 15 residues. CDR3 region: CAGSLGYRGNTEAFF. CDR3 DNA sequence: TGTGCCGGCAGCTTGGGTTATCGGGGGAACACTGAAGCTTTCTTT.

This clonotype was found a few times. CDR3 sequence (DNA): TGTGCCAGCAGCTTGGATGGGGTAAACATTCAGTACTTC. Translating gives CASSLDGVNIQYF. The chain couples TRBV5-6 to TRBJ2-4; D ambiguous. V dropped 0 bases and J dropped 6 bases, with 7 bases sitting between them. The germline gives CDR1 SGHDT, CDR2 YYEEEE. The length of the CDR3 is 13 residues.

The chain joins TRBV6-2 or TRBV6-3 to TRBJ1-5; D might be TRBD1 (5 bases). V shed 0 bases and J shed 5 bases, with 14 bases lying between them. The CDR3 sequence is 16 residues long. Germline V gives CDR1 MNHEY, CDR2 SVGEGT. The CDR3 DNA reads TGTGCCAGCAGTTACTCGTCAGGGAATGCTGATCAGCCCCAGCATTTT. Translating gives CASSYSSGNADQPQHF.

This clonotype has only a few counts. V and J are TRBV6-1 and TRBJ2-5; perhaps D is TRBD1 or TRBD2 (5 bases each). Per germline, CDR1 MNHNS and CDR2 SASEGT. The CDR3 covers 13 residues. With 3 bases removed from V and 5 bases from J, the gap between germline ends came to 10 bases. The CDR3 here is CASSEGEWETQYF. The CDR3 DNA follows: TGTGCCAGCAGTGAGGGGGAATGGGAGACCCAGTACTTC.

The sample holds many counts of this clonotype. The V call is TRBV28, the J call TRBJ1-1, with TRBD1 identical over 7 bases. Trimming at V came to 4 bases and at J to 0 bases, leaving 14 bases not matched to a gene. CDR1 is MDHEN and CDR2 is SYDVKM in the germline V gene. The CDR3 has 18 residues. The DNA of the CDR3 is TGTGCCAGCAGTTCTGACAGGGATTTGGTCTCCGTGAACACTGAAGCTTTCTTT. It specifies CASSSDRDLVSVNTEAFF.

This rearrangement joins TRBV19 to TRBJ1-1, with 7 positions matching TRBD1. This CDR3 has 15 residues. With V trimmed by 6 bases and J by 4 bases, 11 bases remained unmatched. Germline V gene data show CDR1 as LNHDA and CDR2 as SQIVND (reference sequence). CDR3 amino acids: CASSLTGEVSTEAFF. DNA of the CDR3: TGTGCCAGTAGCCTCACAGGGGAGGTGAGCACTGAAGCTTTCTTT.

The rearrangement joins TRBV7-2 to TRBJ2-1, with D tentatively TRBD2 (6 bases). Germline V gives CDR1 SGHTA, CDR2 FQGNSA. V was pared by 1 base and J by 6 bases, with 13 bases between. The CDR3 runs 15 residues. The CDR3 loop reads CASSLDAGSLNEQFF. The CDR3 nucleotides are TGTGCCAGCAGCTTAGATGCGGGATCCCTCAATGAGCAGTTCTTC. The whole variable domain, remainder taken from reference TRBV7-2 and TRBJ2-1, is GAGVSQSPSNKVTEKGKDVELRCDPISGHTALYWYRQSLGQGLEFLIYFQGNSAPDKSGLPSDRFSAERTGGSVSTLTIQRTQQEDSAVYLCASSLDAGSLNEQFFGPGTRLTVL.

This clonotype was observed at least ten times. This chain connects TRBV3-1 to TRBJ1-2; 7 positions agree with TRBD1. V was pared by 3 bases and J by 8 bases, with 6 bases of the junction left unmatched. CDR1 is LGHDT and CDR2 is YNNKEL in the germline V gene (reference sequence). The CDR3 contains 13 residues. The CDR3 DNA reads TGTGCCAGCAGCCAGAACAGGGGCGGCGGCTACACCTTC. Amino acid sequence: CASSQNRGGGYTF.